The clone carrying this TCR beta chain has more than one count but fewer than ten. What it binds is unknown. The record originates from a study of T cell repertoires in cytomegalovirus infection. Study-level background: Indications of both CMV infection and matching HLA type were provided by public TCR beta signatures.

The CDR3 is made up of 11 amino acids. The germline gives CDR1 SEHNR, CDR2 FQNEAQ (reference sequence). Findings and limits, study-wide: There were HLA-C-restricted CMV-specific TCR beta clonotypes dominating the ex vivo response.

TCRdb reprocessed the reads with MiXCR, giving one entry per CDR3 protein. The data contain roughly 920,000 distinct CDR3 sequences, 31% of them singletons. This chain links TRBV7-9 with TRBJ1-1; D possibly corresponds to TRBD1 (5 bases). Here the sequenced sample was cultured CD8+ T cells from PBMCs, taken from culture after CMV antigen stimulation. The receptor was isolated from a human donor in good health (CMV status not recorded). Some clones in this sample may be carry-over from other donors' samples. CDR3: CASQGNTEAFF. The DNA of the CDR3 is TGTGCTTCCCAGGGAAACACTGAAGCTTTCTTT.